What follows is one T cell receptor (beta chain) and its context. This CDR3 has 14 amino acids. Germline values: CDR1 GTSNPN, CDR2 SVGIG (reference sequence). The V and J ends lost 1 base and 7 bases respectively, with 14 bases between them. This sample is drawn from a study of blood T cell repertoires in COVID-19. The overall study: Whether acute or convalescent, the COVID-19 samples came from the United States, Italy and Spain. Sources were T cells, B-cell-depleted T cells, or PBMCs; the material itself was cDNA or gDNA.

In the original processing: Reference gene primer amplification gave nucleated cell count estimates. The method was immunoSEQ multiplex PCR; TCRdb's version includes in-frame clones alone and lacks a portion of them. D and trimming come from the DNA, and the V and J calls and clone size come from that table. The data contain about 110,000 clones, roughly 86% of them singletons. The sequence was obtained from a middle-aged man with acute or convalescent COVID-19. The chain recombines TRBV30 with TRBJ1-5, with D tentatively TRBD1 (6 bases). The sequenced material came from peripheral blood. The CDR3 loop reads CAWSAGGGLQPQHF. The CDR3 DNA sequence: TGTGCCTGGAGTGCGGGAGGGGGGTTGCAGCCCCAGCATTTT.